The following is a T cell receptor beta chain sequence with its context. Its antigen is as yet unknown. A much larger clone lies a single base off, so this may be a read error. The record originates from a study of blood T cells in healthy people across ages. Regarding the study as a whole: Diversity figures derived from one million T cells were judged to underestimate the true value. A greater number of naive CD4+ cells and higher diversity distinguished long-lived donors from aged donors.

The second PCR ran roughly 6 to 11 cycles with a sample-barcoded 5' primer and J-beta primers. Every cDNA was tagged by a template-switch adaptor with 12 random nucleotides. Each sample yielded at least 2.5 million CDR3-containing paired-end reads. TCRdb fed the 5' RACE reads into MiXCR, producing one record per CDR3 protein. This table holds hundreds of thousands of distinct CDR3 sequences, 29% found once. The sample taken for sequencing was blood. The sequence derives from a woman aged 80 or over in good health.

Here the CDR3 DNA reads TGTGCCACCAGCAGAGATCGGACAGAAGCTTACAATGAGCAGTACTTC. Its protein product is CATSRDRTEAYNEQYF. The genes are TRBV15 and TRBJ2-5, with D possibly matching TRBD1 (6 bases). CDR3 length: 16 amino acids. The germline V gene has CDR1 LNHNV and CDR2 YYDKDF (reference sequence). The germline V and J ends were trimmed by 0 bases and 11 bases, with 22 bases remaining between them.